This paragraph reports one T cell receptor (beta chain). The V segment lost 5 bases and the J segment 6 bases; nucleotides outside the gene matches: 5. The germline gives CDR1 SGHVS, CDR2 FQNEAQ. The CDR3 contains 15 residues. The data were obtained in a study of T cells in localized non-small cell lung cancer. The repertoire was sequenced with immunoSEQ multiplex PCR; TCRdb's copy has only in-frame clones and lacks some. In the table there are fewer than 35,000 clones, about 81% of which are singletons. The sequences come from peripheral blood, collected before any cancer treatment. This chain links TRBV7-8 with TRBJ1-6; 9 bases line up with TRBD1. The receptor's source is an older male donor with stage II squamous cell lung carcinoma. The CDR3 DNA reads as TGTGCCAGCAGCATACGGACAGGGGTTAATTCACCCCTCCACTTT. Its protein is CASSIRTGVNSPLHF.